The TCR beta chain described here comes from a study of cytomegalovirus exposure and HLA in healthy donors. Study-wide points: Most sequenced TCRs were rare (though some public TCRs occurred in many donors). Because they were indistinguishable, some V segments, including TRBV6-2 and TRBV6-3, were excluded. The study carried out a later analysis of TCR beta sequences. It associated approximately 16,000 of them with specific HLA alleles at a false discovery rate of 0.05.

This clone was detected only a few times. No antigen is known for it. This CDR3 contains 15 residues. Germline CDR1 and CDR2: SGHVS and FNYEAQ. The V gene end was trimmed by 3 bases and the J gene end by 2 bases; junction bases not matched to a gene: 5. PCR was performed using 60 Vbeta and 13 Jbeta primers. Authors' analysis steps: The authors later counted roughly 87 million unique TCR beta chains, 9 million to 14 million of them shared. TCRdb's table, derived via immunoSEQ multiplex PCR, lists solely in-frame clones and lacks some. From that table come the V and J calls and clone size; the DNA was used to work out D and trimming. The table shows some 110,000 clones, with just under 80% occurring only once.

The rearrangement links TRBV7-6 to TRBJ2-7, with 9 bases identical to TRBD1. The specimen was PBMCs. This TCR came from a man aged 25 to 40 in good health and CMV-seronegative. CDR3 amino acids: CASSLGQGNTYEQYF. In nucleotides, the CDR3 is TGTGCCAGCAGCTTGGGACAGGGTAACACCTACGAGCAGTACTTC.